The 27 T cell receptor beta chains reported below all come from one sample, sequenced in a study of tumor-infiltrating lymphocytes in primary liver carcinoma. Co-extraction of both nucleic acids (RNA and DNA) used roughly 19-33 mg of unsorted bulk tissue. Synthesis of TCR beta cDNA was carried out from approximately 0.55 ug total RNA with a constant-region primer. A slightly modified ARM-PCR protocol with three nested multiplex PCR rounds produced these TCR beta libraries. The first two PCR rounds used TRBV1-TRBV30 primers with a Cbeta primer, approximately 9 cycles each. TCRdb analysed the multiplex PCR reads with MiXCR anew, one entry per CDR3 protein. The data show just under 55,000 distinct CDR3 sequences, 70% to 85% seen once. Sequencing was done on a sample of liver tumor tissue from sampling region 2. Subset here: tumor region T2, inferior pole. These receptors originate from a man aged 40-49 years with primary liver carcinoma and hepatitis B virus infection.

On this clonotype itself: One end of the junction fails to match germline, which may point to a read error. The J gene is TRBJ2-5, the V gene TRBV29-1; the D is unclear. Germline CDR1 and CDR2: SQVTM and ANQGSEA. CDR3 size: 13 residues. The CDR3 spells CSGRRPNQETQHF. The CDR3 DNA is TGCAGCGGCCGCCGCCCGAATCAAGAGACCCAACATTTC.

As to this clonotype: An end of the junction does not agree with germline; a read error may underlie this. The V gene is TRBV6-5, the J gene TRBJ2-7, with 9 bases identical to TRBD1. The CDR3 is 16 amino acids. Germline assignment: CDR1 MNHEY and CDR2 SVGAGI. The CDR3 DNA reads TGCGCCAGCAGTCCATGGACAGGGGACCGCACCTACGAGCAGTACTTC. Protein sequence: CASSPWTGDRTYEQYF.

J is TRBJ2-1 and V is TRBV29-1, with D possibly matching TRBD2 (5 bases). Per the germline V gene, CDR1 is SQVTM and CDR2 is ANQGSEA. The CDR3 has 16 residues. Trimming cost V 6 bases and J 0 bases, with 18 bases left between them. CDR3 sequence: CSVAWISESSYNEQFF. In nucleotides, the CDR3 is TGCAGCGTCGCCTGGATTAGCGAGAGCTCCTACAATGAGCAGTTCTTC.

In this sample, this clonotype turned up many times. The chain couples TRBV6-6 to TRBJ2-7; 12 nucleotides match TRBD1. The V segment lost 5 bases and the J segment 5 bases; nucleotides outside the gene matches: 1. The length of the CDR3 is 13 residues. CDR1 and CDR2 (germline): MNHNY, SVGAGI (reference sequence). For the CDR3, the DNA is TGTGCCAGCAGTGGGGACAGGGGGCACGAGCAGTACTTC. It yields the protein CASSGDRGHEQYF.

This clonotype showed up just once. The junction and the germline gene differ at one end; a read error may be behind it. This sequence joins TRBV11-1 and TRBJ2-1; 14 bases agree with TRBD2. The tail of the sequence fits TRBJ2-7 better, so the J call may be wrong. CDR3 length equals 17 residues. Germline V gene lookup returns CDR1 SGHAT and CDR2 FQDESV (reference sequence). The CDR3 is CTSSLGLAGEVDNEQYF. Written as DNA, the CDR3 is TGTACCAGCAGCCTGGGACTAGCGGGAGAAGTTGATAATGAGCAGTACTTC.

This clonotype was seen once. An end of the junction does not agree with germline; a read error may underlie this. The genes are TRBV10-1 and TRBJ2-1, with TRBD2 matching 12 bases. This CDR3 is built from 19 residues. CDR1 is WNHNN, CDR2 SYGVQD, per germline (reference sequence). CDR3 loop: CASSDMGLAGGMRTNERFF. In DNA, the CDR3 is TGCGCCAGTAGTGACATGGGGCTAGCGGGAGGGATGCGAACGAATGAGCGGTTCTTC.

With regard to this clonotype: At one of its ends the junction is not consistent with the germline gene, which may arise from a read error. The chain carries TRBV28 and TRBJ2-3, with TRBD2 as a possible D gene (7 bases). CDR1 MDHEN and CDR2 SYDVKM come from the germline V gene. The CDR3 is 20 residues long. The CDR3 nucleotides read TGTGCCAGTAGTTCCAGGGACATCAAAAAGGGATTAACGGGAGGTCTTACGCGATATTTT. Translation gives CASSSRDIKKGLTGGLTRYF.

As to this clonotype: The junction differs from germline at one of its ends, possibly a read error. The chain couples TRBV11-2 to TRBJ2-7, with 15 bases aligning to TRBD2. This CDR3 is built from 18 residues. CDR1 and CDR2 from the germline V gene are SGHAT and FQNNGV. This CDR3 is CASNLSVGLAGGGYEQSF. CDR3 bases: TGTGCCAGCAACTTATCCGTTGGACTAGCGGGAGGGGGGTACGAGCAGAGCTTC.

Of note for this clonotype: At one end the junction does not follow the germline gene, possibly because of a read error. V gene TRBV6-6 combines with J gene TRBJ1-5; the D is unclear. The J call may be mistaken, given a closer DNA end match to TRBJ2-3. In germline, CDR1 is MNHNY, CDR2 SVGAGI (reference sequence). CDR3 length: 12 residues. The CDR3 protein is CTSSLPNQPQYF. CDR3 nucleotide sequence: TGTACCAGCAGTCTCCCCAATCAGCCCCAGTATTTT.

This clonotype was recorded once. One junction end disagrees with the germline gene, perhaps due to a read error. V is TRBV11-2 and J is TRBJ2-5, with D perhaps assigned TRBD1 or TRBD2 (6 bases each). The germline V gene has CDR1 SGHAT and CDR2 FQNNGV. The CDR3 sequence is 14 residues long. The CDR3 DNA is TGTATCAGCAGCTTCGGGGGCAGCCAAGAGGCCCAGTACTTC. This sequence encodes CISSFGGSQEAQYF.

About this clonotype: One end of the junction does not line up with germline, which may come from a read error. The V and J genes are TRBV6-5 and TRBJ2-2; 7 nucleotides agree with TRBD2. The CDR3 spans 15 residues. Germline V gene sequence: CDR1 MNHEY, CDR2 SVGAGI. CDR3 DNA: TGTGCCAGCAGTTACGCGGGAGATGGCAACGGGGAGTTGCTTTTT. Its translation: CASSYAGDGNGELLF.

This clonotype was seen once. The chain joins TRBV6-5 to TRBJ2-7; no clear D gene. Trimming took 2 bases from V and 8 from J, leaving 13 bases between them. This CDR3 comprises 13 residues. Germline CDR1 MNHEY, CDR2 SVGAGI. This CDR3 reads CASSYRLSYKQYF. CDR3 in DNA: TGTGCCAGCAGTTACAGACTTTCATACAAGCAGTACTTC.

This clonotype was detected a few times. Germline is not matched at one junction end, which may reflect a read error. The chain recombines TRBV6-6 with TRBJ2-1; the match to TRBD2 covers 9 bases. The germline CDR1 and CDR2 sequences are MNHNY and SVGAGI (reference sequence). This CDR3 has 16 amino acids. CDR3 sequence: CASSYSRGRAWAEQFF. CDR3 coding DNA: TGTGCCAGTAGTTACTCACGCGGGAGGGCTTGGGCTGAGCAGTTCTTC.

About this clonotype itself: Being one base from a much bigger clone, this may be a read error. The chain combines TRBV5-1 with TRBJ1-5; D is uncertain. The CDR3 totals 13 residues. Between the trimmed V and J ends, which lost 1 base and 8 bases, there was a span of 10 bases. The germline CDR1 and CDR2 sequences are SGHRS and YFSETQ. CDR3 DNA: TGCGCCAGCAGCTTGAAGGGTCCTAAGCCCCAGCATTTT. It encodes CASSLKGPKPQHF.

For this clonotype: One end of the junction varies from germline; a read error may be responsible. The chain joins TRBV11-2 to TRBJ2-7, with 7 bases identical to TRBD2. This CDR3 contains 15 residues. The V gene's germline CDR1 is SGHAT and CDR2 FQNNGV. As DNA, the CDR3 is TGTGCCGGCAGCTTAGCTCGGGGGAGGGTTATCGAGCCGTACTTC. Translating it yields CAGSLARGRVIEPYF.

To note about this clonotype: One base away lies a much larger clone, so this may be a sequencing read error. The V call is TRBV21-1, the J call TRBJ2-2; TRBD2 reflects the table's D call only, with no check against the DNA. TRBV21-1 has pseudogene status. The CDR3 runs to 15 residues. Written as DNA, the CDR3 is TGTGCCGGGCCAATCGGGAGTCCGAACACCGGGGAGCTGTTTTTT. The encoded protein is CAGPIGSPNTGELFF.

This clonotype was recorded many times. The J gene is TRBJ2-5, the V gene TRBV28, with 8 positions matching TRBD2. The length of the CDR3 is 14 residues. Germline values: CDR1 MDHEN, CDR2 SYDVKM. V was pared by 6 bases and J by 5 bases, with 8 bases of the junction left unmatched. The CDR3 spells CASSKTSGAETQYF. The DNA of the CDR3 is TGTGCCAGCAGCAAAACTAGCGGCGCTGAGACCCAGTACTTC.

On this clonotype: Because it lacks the conserved phenylalanine or tryptophan at the end, this CDR3 is likely a read error. This rearrangement joins TRBV28 to TRBJ2-3; 9 positions match TRBD1. Looked up from germline, CDR1 is MDHEN and CDR2 is SYDVKM. V shed 6 bases, J shed 5 bases, and the junction held 18 bases outside the gene matches. CDR3 length equals 18 residues. CDR3 loop: CASRHSNTGTGSLDTQYY. As DNA, the CDR3 is TGTGCCAGCAGACACTCCAATACCGGGACAGGGAGCCTAGATACGCAGTATTAT.

By sample fraction, this clonotype is large (0.1 to 1%). The CDR3 DNA is TGTGCCAGCAGCTTAGGCAGGGGGCTTACCTACGAGCAGTACTTC. It encodes CASSLGRGLTYEQYF. The rearrangement joins TRBV11-2 to TRBJ2-7, with 8 positions matching TRBD1. Germline V CDR1 and CDR2: SGHAT, FQNNGV. V lost 1 base and J lost 2; bases outside the gene matches: 4. The CDR3 has 15 residues.

Notes on this clonotype: With a much larger clone just one base away, this may be a read error. The J gene is TRBJ2-2, the V gene TRBV19, with D perhaps matching TRBD2 (5 bases). The CDR3 contains 15 residues. From germline, CDR1 is LNHDA and CDR2 SQIVND (reference sequence). Trimming pared 5 bases from V and 7 bases from J, leaving 17 bases between. CDR3 sequence (DNA): TGTGCCAGTAGTGAGGGCCTCTCCCAAGGCGGGGAGCTGTTTTTT. Translating it yields CASSEGLSQGGELFF.

This rearrangement joins TRBV15 to TRBJ2-2; D not resolved. Germline V gives CDR1 LNHNV, CDR2 YYDKDF (reference sequence). CDR3 length: 12 amino acids. V shed 3 bases and J shed 3 bases, with 2 bases lying between them. The CDR3 nucleotides read TGTGCCACCAGCAGGGACACCGGGGAGCTGTTTTTT. As protein: CATSRDTGELFF.

The rearrangement links TRBV12-3 or TRBV12-4 to TRBJ2-7; D unclear. The CDR3 sequence is 12 residues long. Trimming left V 5 bases short and J 7 bases short, with 12 bases between. CDR3 DNA sequence: TGTGCCAGCAGTCGGATGGATGGGGAGCAGTACGTC. This codes for CASSRMDGEQYV.

This clonotype was seen many times. The V and J genes are TRBV10-2 and TRBJ2-1; 10 bases are a match to TRBD2. The CDR3 contains 16 residues. Germline values: CDR1 WSHSY, CDR2 SAAADI. The junction had 12 bases not matched to a gene; V was cut back by 3 bases and J by 10 bases. Here the CDR3 DNA reads TGCGCCAGCAGTGACTTAGCTAGCGGGAGCCTGAAGGAGCAGTTCTTC. It yields the protein CASSDLASGSLKEQFF.

As concerns this clonotype: Its ends do not fully match the called genes, so a read error is possible. This chain connects TRBV11-2 to TRBJ1-4, with D unclear. The CDR3 runs 14 residues. Germline loops: CDR1 SGHAT, CDR2 FQNNGV. The DNA of the CDR3 is TGTGCCGGCAGCTTAGAGGTTGGGGTCGAGAAACTGTTTTTT. Its protein is CAGSLEVGVEKLFF.

The CDR3: CASMLERDNFYEQYF. The DNA for the CDR3 is TGTGCCAGCATGCTGGAGCGGGACAACTTCTACGAGCAGTACTTC. The chain links TRBV7-2 to TRBJ2-7; tentative D call: TRBD2 (7 bases). The germline CDR1 and CDR2 sequences are SGHTA and FQGNSA. V was shortened by 7 bases and J by 3 bases, with 19 bases between the two germline ends. The CDR3 totals 15 residues.

In DNA, the CDR3 is TGTGCCATCATCGCACAGGGGTCCCCCTACGAGCAGTACTTC. It is translated as CAIIAQGSPYEQYF. V is TRBV7-9 and J is TRBJ2-7, with TRBD1 matching 7 bases. With 10 bases clipped from V and 2 bases from J, the junction kept 11 bases outside the gene matches. CDR1 and CDR2 (germline): SEHNR, FQNEAQ (reference sequence). There are 14 residues in the CDR3.

In regard to this clonotype: The final CDR3 position lacks the conserved phenylalanine or tryptophan, pointing to a likely read error. The genes are TRBV4-1 and TRBJ1-1, with unresolved D. CDR1 is MGHRA and CDR2 is YSYEKL in the germline V gene. The CDR3 loop spans 15 amino acids. Deletions cut 6 bases from V and 0 bases from J, with 14 bases between. The CDR3 DNA sequence: TGCGCCAGCAGTCACCTCCCGGGGTTGAACACTGAAGCTTTCGTT. Amino acid sequence: CASSHLPGLNTEAFV.